The rows below give T cell receptor beta chains drawn from one sample of a study of blood T cell repertoires in COVID-19. The method was immunoSEQ multiplex PCR; TCRdb's version includes in-frame clones alone and lacks a portion of them. In the table there are 150,000 or so clones, 82% of which are singletons. The sample comprised peripheral blood. The source is a middle-aged woman with COVID-19, enrolled during active disease. Each CDR3 is given with its conserved first and last residue.

TRBV18 | CASSGQGGFQPQHF
TRBV3-1/TRBV3-2 | CASSLLGTSGGHNEQFF
TRBV6-1 | CASSELRSGANVLTF
TRBV5-6 | CASSSLRTSMASDTQYF
TRBV18 | CASSPNLAGEAFF
TRBV10-3 | CAISGDNRGSYEQYF
TRBV5-8 | CASSRGQGYNSPLHF
TRBV7-3 | CASSSDGISGYTF
TRBV7-8 | CASSPAVGTNTEAFF
TRBV7-6 | CASSPGLKSGNTIYF
TRBV6-5 | CASSPSTGIETQYF
TRBV3-1/TRBV3-2 | CASSQSGSYNEQFF
TRBV4-2 | CASSQDRMNTEAFF
TRBV9 | CASSPRLEAGELFF
TRBV7-6 | CASSSLAVGEQYF
TRBV30 | CAWSSLGQGKGNTIYF
TRBV10-3 | CAISAGRGQVETQHF
TRBV6-5 | CASRVNRGAQPQHF
TRBV5-1 | CASSAWTGDNQPQHF
TRBV6-2/TRBV6-3 | CASSATGPSSGNTIYF
TRBV6-7 | CASSPFPRTGTGKDQPQHF